A single sample gave rise to the 18 T cell receptor beta chains below, sequenced in a study of T-cell memory formation after mild COVID-19. TCRdb ran MiXCR on the 5' RACE reads and lists one entry per CDR3 protein. The repertoire consists of around 210,000 distinct CDR3 sequences, with over 7.5% occurring once and the leading ten covering around 3.3%. Material: PBMCs or a T cell subset sorted from them (not recorded which). These TCRs come from a man younger than 35 who had mild COVID-19 (a few samples of this study predate the infection). Cell type and time point are not known.

The chain uses TRBV7-2 and TRBJ2-2; D gene uncertain. The ends were cut back, 4 bases at V and 0 bases at J, with 12 bases in the middle. CDR1 is SGHTA, CDR2 FQGNSA, per germline. The CDR3 loop spans 16 amino acids. The CDR3 nucleotides are TGTGCCAGCAGCTCCCGGCTTTCATCGAACACCGGGGAGCTGTTTTTT. The encoded protein is CASSSRLSSNTGELFF.

This clonotype appeared a few times. This may stem from a read error, because a much larger clone lies one nucleotide away. The J gene is TRBJ2-2, the V gene TRBV7-2; TRBD2 matches at 12 bases. Unmatched junction bases numbered 0, after V lost 6 bases and J lost 1 base. CDR3 length: 15 amino acids. CDR1 and CDR2 from the germline V gene are SGHTA and FQGNSA. Here the CDR3 reads CASRLAGGNTGELFF. The CDR3 DNA follows: TGTGCCAGCAGACTAGCGGGGGGGAACACCGGGGAGCTGTTTTTT.

This clonotype was recorded many times. V usage is TRBV29-1 and J usage is TRBJ2-7, with a tentative D call TRBD1 (5 bases). CDR1 SQVTM and CDR2 ANQGSEA come from the germline V gene. The CDR3 runs 12 residues. V gave up 5 bases and J gave up 5 bases, with 13 bases separating them. CDR3 in DNA: TGCAGCGTTCTACAGGTAACACACGAGCAGTACTTC. It specifies CSVLQVTHEQYF.

Many counts were recorded for this clonotype. This sequence joins TRBV7-9 and TRBJ2-1; 7 bases match TRBD2. The CDR3 length is 15 residues. Germline-derived CDR1 and CDR2 are SEHNR and FQNEAQ (reference sequence). Trimming cost V 3 bases and J 5 bases; bases outside gene matches: 7. The CDR3 region has the DNA TGTGCCAGCAGCTTGCGCGGGGCGGGGGACAATGAGCAGTTCTTC. Protein: CASSLRGAGDNEQFF.

At least ten counts were recorded for this clonotype. The chain combines TRBV5-1 with TRBJ2-2, with D maybe TRBD2 (6 bases). Trimming removed 4 bases at V and 4 bases at J, with 8 bases between. This CDR3 contains 13 residues. The germline gives CDR1 SGHRS, CDR2 YFSETQ. This CDR3 is CASSLEGTGELFF. The CDR3 nucleotides are TGCGCCAGCAGCCTGGAGGGCACCGGGGAGCTGTTTTTT.

This clonotype was found many times. CDR3 sequence: CASRLDTYNEQFF. The CDR3 region has the DNA TGTGCCAGCAGACTCGATACATACAATGAGCAGTTCTTC. V and J are TRBV4-2 and TRBJ2-1; D gene ambiguous. V lost 6 bases and J lost 4, with 10 bases in between. The CDR3 is 13 amino acids. CDR1 is LGHNA, CDR2 YNFKEQ, per germline.

This clonotype was detected ten times or more. This chain uses TRBV7-9 with TRBJ2-7; TRBD2 aligns across 8 bases. V was pared by 5 bases and J by 2 bases, with 8 bases of the junction left unmatched. The CDR3 runs to 15 residues. Germline CDR1 is SEHNR and CDR2 is FQNEAQ (reference sequence). Written as DNA, the CDR3 is TGTGCCAGCAGCGCCTCCCAGCGGGGGACCTACGAGCAGTACTTC. This gives the protein CASSASQRGTYEQYF.

This clonotype was picked up many times. The chain has TRBV7-3 and TRBJ1-1, with a possible D match to TRBD1 (5 bases). CDR1 is SGHTA, CDR2 FQGTGA, per germline. V lost 5 bases and J lost 5, with 12 bases in between. CDR3 length: 13 residues. The CDR3 DNA reads TGTGCCAGCAGCCACGACAGATGGACTGAAGCTTTCTTT. Translation: CASSHDRWTEAFF.

This chain uses TRBV5-1 with TRBJ1-4; a weak D match, TRBD1 (5 bases). The V gene lost 2 bases and the J gene lost 8 bases, with 13 bases spanning the gap. This CDR3 has 14 residues. Germline CDR1 and CDR2: SGHRS and YFSETQ. CDR3 amino acids: CASSFGGQGEKLFF. CDR3 sequence (DNA): TGCGCCAGCAGCTTCGGGGGTCAAGGGGAAAAACTGTTTTTT.

This clonotype was found a few times. The chain couples TRBV5-4 to TRBJ1-3; TRBD1 matches 7 bases. V lost 4 bases, J lost 2 bases, and 9 bases stayed unmatched. CDR3 length: 16 residues. CDR1 and CDR2 from the germline V gene are SGHNT and YYREEE (reference sequence). Written as DNA, the CDR3 is TGTGCCAGCAGCACCCGGGACAGAATGGCTGGAAACACCATATATTTT. Amino acid sequence: CASSTRDRMAGNTIYF.

Many counts were recorded for this clonotype. V gene TRBV5-1 combines with J gene TRBJ2-5; D uncertain. The germline CDR1 and CDR2 sequences are SGHRS and YFSETQ. The CDR3 sequence is 12 residues long. V dropped 5 bases and J dropped 0 bases, with 5 bases sitting between them. The CDR3 here is CASSRNQETQYF. The DNA for the CDR3 is TGCGCCAGCAGTAGAAACCAAGAGACCCAGTACTTC.

This sequence joins TRBV12-3 or TRBV12-4 and TRBJ1-6; D is unresolved. Trimming took 4 bases from V and 10 from J, leaving 8 bases between them. The length of the CDR3 is 12 residues. The CDR3 DNA sequence: TGTGCCAGCAGTTCACGGGTCTCACCCCTCCACTTT. Amino acids: CASSSRVSPLHF.

In its sample, this clonotype was seen many times. CDR3 sequence (DNA): TGTGCCAGCTCCCCAAACCCTAGCGGGGGAGGGGATACGCAGTATTTT. Translated: CASSPNPSGGGDTQYF. V usage is TRBV18 and J usage is TRBJ2-3, with TRBD2 identical over 10 bases. Germline V lookup: CDR1 KGHSH, CDR2 LQKENI. This CDR3 contains 16 residues. Trimming at V came to 6 bases and at J to 6 bases, leaving 12 bases not matched to a gene.

This clonotype has a count of ten or more. The chain uses TRBV12-3 or TRBV12-4 and TRBJ1-1; no reliable D call. The CDR3 sequence is 14 residues long. V shed 5 bases and J shed 4 bases, with 14 bases lying between them. CDR3 sequence reads: CASSPQRVGTEAFF. CDR3 nucleotides: TGTGCCAGCAGTCCACAGAGAGTTGGCACTGAAGCTTTCTTT.

The rearrangement joins TRBV7-8 to TRBJ2-2, with D maybe TRBD1 (6 bases). The CDR3 length is 13 residues. V shed 5 bases and J shed 9 bases, with 13 bases lying between them. CDR1 is SGHVS and CDR2 is FQNEAQ in the germline V gene. The CDR3, as DNA: TGTGCCAGCAGCCCCTGGACAGAACGGGAGCTGTTTTTT. It translates to CASSPWTERELFF.

Many counts were recorded for this clonotype. The chain combines TRBV7-2 with TRBJ2-1; 7 bases are a match to TRBD2. This CDR3 is 14 amino acids long. CDR1 is SGHTA and CDR2 is FQGNSA in the germline V gene. Trimming removed 5 bases from V and 6 bases from J; junction bases left unmatched: 7. The CDR3 DNA reads TGTGCCAGCAGCCCCCGGCCGGGAGGCAATGAGCAGTTCTTC. Its protein is CASSPRPGGNEQFF.

This clonotype was detected a few times. The chain recombines TRBV4-3 with TRBJ2-3; no clear D gene. Trimming left V 0 bases short and J 1 base short, with 8 bases between. Germline CDR1 and CDR2: LGHNA and YSLEER. The CDR3 runs 15 residues. CDR3 bases: TGCGCCAGCAGCCAAGAAGGGTCGGGCACAGATACGCAGTATTTT. Amino acid sequence: CASSQEGSGTDTQYF.

There are many counts of this clonotype. The chain joins TRBV7-2 to TRBJ1-1; perhaps TRBD1 as D (6 bases). Per germline, CDR1 SGHTA and CDR2 FQGNSA. V was trimmed by 4 bases and J by 9 bases, leaving 18 bases between them. There are 14 residues in the CDR3. CDR3 DNA sequence: TGTGCCAGCAGCTCCATCCCGGCGGGGGGCAAAGCTTTCTTT. Protein sequence: CASSSIPAGGKAFF.